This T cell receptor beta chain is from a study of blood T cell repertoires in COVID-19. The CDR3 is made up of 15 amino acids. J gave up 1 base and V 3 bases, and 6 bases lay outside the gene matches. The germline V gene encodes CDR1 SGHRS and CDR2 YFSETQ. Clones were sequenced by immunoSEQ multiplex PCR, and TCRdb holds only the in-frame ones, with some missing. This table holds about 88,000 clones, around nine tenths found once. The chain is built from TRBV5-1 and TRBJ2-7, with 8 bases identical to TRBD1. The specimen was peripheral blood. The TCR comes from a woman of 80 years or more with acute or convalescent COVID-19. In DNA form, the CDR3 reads TGCGCCAGCAGCTCAAACCGGGACAGGTCCTACGAGCAGTACTTC. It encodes CASSSNRDRSYEQYF.